The rows below give T cell receptor beta chains drawn from one sample of a study of cytomegalovirus exposure and HLA in healthy donors. Sequencing used immunoSEQ multiplex PCR; TCRdb keeps in-frame clones, though not all of them. The sample shows about 160,000 clones, around 89% of them seen only once. Specimen: PBMCs. The source is a man younger than 30 in good health and CMV-seronegative. CDR3s include the opening cysteine and the closing phenylalanine or tryptophan. The D gene is left open where the match is weak. Clone size is given for some rows only: seen once, a few or many times, or a class if the clone is expanded.

V gene: TRBV27
J gene: TRBJ1-5
clone size: -
D gene: -
CDR3 DNA: TGTGCCAGCAGTTTGGTTCCGGGGGATAGCAATCAGCCCCAGCATTTT
CDR3 protein: CASSLVPGDSNQPQHF

V gene: TRBV10-1
J gene: TRBJ2-7
clone size: few
D gene: -
CDR3 DNA: TGCGCCAGCAGTGAACGGGGTTTGGGGTACGAGCAGTACTTC
CDR3 protein: CASSERGLGYEQYF

V gene: TRBV7-6
J gene: TRBJ2-5
clone size: once
D gene: -
CDR3 DNA: TGTGCCAGCAGCTTATCCCTTGAGACCCAGTACTTC
CDR3 protein: CASSLSLETQYF

V gene: TRBV15
J gene: TRBJ2-7
clone size: -
D gene: TRBD2
CDR3 DNA: TGTGCCACCAGCCCTGGGACTAGCGGGAGGAAAGGCGAGCAGTACTTC
CDR3 protein: CATSPGTSGRKGEQYF

V gene: TRBV14
J gene: TRBJ2-1
clone size: -
D gene: TRBD2
CDR3 DNA: TGTGCCAGCAGCGACCCACTAGCGGGGGCCGCCCCCGAGCAGTTCTTC
CDR3 protein: CASSDPLAGAAPEQFF

V gene: TRBV5-1
J gene: TRBJ2-3
clone size: many
D gene: TRBD1
CDR3 DNA: TGCGCCAGCCGTTCGGGGACACAGGGGGATTTCGATACGCAGTATTTT
CDR3 protein: CASRSGTQGDFDTQYF

V gene: TRBV5-1
J gene: TRBJ1-2
clone size: -
D gene: -
CDR3 DNA: TGCGCCAGCAGAATGACAGAAACAATCTATGGCTACACCTTC
CDR3 protein: CASRMTETIYGYTF

V gene: TRBV7-9
J gene: TRBJ1-2
clone size: -
D gene: -
CDR3 DNA: TGTGCCAGCAGCCACAGGGTTACTAACTATGGCTACACCTTC
CDR3 protein: CASSHRVTNYGYTF

V gene: TRBV5-1
J gene: TRBJ1-1
clone size: -
D gene: -
CDR3 DNA: TGCGCCAGCAGCTCAAAACTCTCCTCCAACACTGAAGCTTTCTTT
CDR3 protein: CASSSKLSSNTEAFF

V gene: TRBV5-1
J gene: TRBJ1-5
clone size: -
D gene: TRBD1
CDR3 DNA: TGCGCCAGCAGCTTGGGGACAGGGCAACAGCCCCAGCATTTT
CDR3 protein: CASSLGTGQQPQHF

V gene: TRBV29-1
J gene: TRBJ1-5
clone size: -
D gene: -
CDR3 DNA: TGCAGCGCAACCGGAGGAAATCAGCCCCAGCATTTT
CDR3 protein: CSATGGNQPQHF

V gene: TRBV25-1
J gene: TRBJ2-1
clone size: once
D gene: -
CDR3 DNA: TGTGCCAGCAGTGAACTAGTCAGCTCCTACAATGAGCAGTTCTTC
CDR3 protein: CASSELVSSYNEQFF

V gene: TRBV25-1
J gene: TRBJ2-2
clone size: -
D gene: -
CDR3 DNA: TGTGCCAGCAGTGCTGGGGAGCTGTTTTTT
CDR3 protein: CASSAGELFF

V gene: TRBV5-1
J gene: TRBJ1-2
clone size: -
D gene: -
CDR3 DNA: TGCGCCAGCAGCTCCCCGGGGTCGTATGGCTACACCTTC
CDR3 protein: CASSSPGSYGYTF

V gene: TRBV5-6
J gene: TRBJ2-7
clone size: -
D gene: TRBD2
CDR3 DNA: TGTGCCAGCAGCTCCGGGCCGCGGGGGTTTAACCACGAGCAGTACTTC
CDR3 protein: CASSSGPRGFNHEQYF

V gene: TRBV19
J gene: TRBJ2-7
clone size: -
D gene: TRBD1
CDR3 DNA: TGTGCCAGTAGTGGGCCAGGGGGCGGCTACGAGCAGTACTTC
CDR3 protein: CASSGPGGGYEQYF

V gene: TRBV25-1
J gene: TRBJ2-5
clone size: -
D gene: -
CDR3 DNA: TGTGCCAGCAGTAGTCGGGGGGCACAAGAGACCCAGTACTTC
CDR3 protein: CASSSRGAQETQYF